This TCR beta chain is drawn from a study of resident and recirculating memory T cells in vitiligo. This table comes from immunoSEQ multiplex PCR, and its TCRdb copy is limited to in-frame clones, with some not included. The sample includes 40,000 to 45,000 clones, about nine tenths of them seen just once. Germline assignment: CDR1 GTSNPN and CDR2 SVGIG (reference sequence). Trimming removed 8 bases at V and 7 bases at J, with 12 bases between. The CDR3 covers 11 residues. This receptor was obtained from a male donor with vitiligo. Sequenced sample: blood. The chain links TRBV30 to TRBJ1-5, with D maybe TRBD1 (5 bases). The CDR3 reads CAVGRGQPQHF. CDR3 bases: TGTGCCGTGGGGCGCGGCCAGCCCCAGCATTTT.